The T cell receptor (beta chain) described here comes from a study of blood T cells in healthy people across ages. Overall study results and limits: Higher diversity and more naive CD4+ cells were features of long-lived donors, compared to aged donors.

The study drew donors from healthy Caucasian individuals in Russia aged about 6 to 90. Comment on this clonotype: Its antigen is as yet unknown. Compared with germline, one end of the junction differs, possibly owing to a read error.

CDR3 size: 16 residues. Germline loops: CDR1 SSHAT, CDR2 FNYEAQ (reference sequence). The authors ran a second PCR of roughly 7 to 11 cycles using a sample-barcoded 5' primer and a J-beta primer mix. MiXCR, run by TCRdb on the 5' RACE reads, gives a single entry per CDR3 protein. The sample contains about 770,000 distinct CDR3 sequences, approximately 48% of which appear only once. The receptor's source is a man in his 60s in good health. The chain uses TRBV7-7 and TRBJ2-7; D perhaps matches TRBD2 (6 bases). Sequenced input: blood. CDR3 sequence (DNA): TGTGCTAGCAGCCCACGGAGGGCTAGCTCCTACAATGAGCAGTACTTC. It yields the protein CASSPRRASSYNEQYF.